The T cell receptor (beta chain) described here comes from a study of CD8+ T cells in alopecia areata. Investigators isolated RNA and reverse transcribed it into cDNA to act as the sequencing template. The data were produced by immunoSEQ multiplex PCR, yet TCRdb's version contains in-frame clones alone and is incomplete. The sample carries some 210,000 clones, 57% recorded once. Per germline, CDR1 SGHKS and CDR2 YYEKEE (reference sequence). The CDR3 is 15 amino acids. J gave up 3 bases and V 5 bases, and 11 bases lay outside the gene matches. The receptor was derived from a human donor with alopecia areata. This specimen was CD4+ T cells sorted from blood, taken at week 0. The genes are TRBV5-5 and TRBJ2-7; 7 nucleotides align to TRBD1. The CDR3 sequence is CASSIKPGQIYEQYF. CDR3 nucleotide sequence: TGTGCCAGCAGTATAAAGCCGGGACAGATCTACGAGCAGTACTTC.